This TCR beta chain was profiled in a study of regulatory T cells in long-lasting Graves disease. The overall study: Newly diagnosed Graves' patients had taken antithyroid drugs under 3 months.

Whole-study results and caveats: TRBV28 was favored in persistent disease, as were TRBJ1-2 and TRBJ2-5. Examination was confined to peripheral blood, excluding thyroid tissue.

With iRepertoire HTBI primers and Arm-PCR of CDR3 regions, TCR beta libraries were built. Each CDR3 protein gets one entry after TCRdb re-called the multiplex PCR reads with MiXCR. Among 390,000 or so distinct CDR3 sequences, over 9.5% were seen once, and the ten largest hold around 18%. Time point noted: newly diagnosed GD, antithyroid drugs for less than 3 months. PBMC RNA was the source of the TCR library. V was pared by 1 base and J by 13 bases, with 10 bases between. CDR1 and CDR2 (germline): SEHNR, FQNEAQ (reference sequence). CDR3 size: 11 residues. This clonotype was detected ten times or more. No antigen is known for it. The data also belong to a second study, concerning T cells in Graves' hyperthyroidism and ophthalmopathy.

The chain uses TRBV7-9 and TRBJ1-2; no definite D call. The TCR was taken from a woman aged 18-29 years with Graves disease. The source was peripheral blood mononuclear cells (PBMCs), collected at new diagnosis, from a patient treated with antithyroid drugs. The CDR3 DNA follows: TGTGCCAGCAGCTTAGATGGGTCGCCCACCTTC. It is translated as CASSLDGSPTF.